The 15 T cell receptor beta chains below come from one sample, sequenced in a study of cytomegalovirus exposure and HLA in healthy donors. Use of 60 Vbeta and 13 Jbeta primers characterized the PCR. Assay: immunoSEQ multiplex PCR; the TCRdb copy retains only in-frame clones and omits some. This repertoire shows over 90,000 clones, roughly three fifths found once; its top ten account for roughly 3%. The material sequenced was PBMCs. The receptor set was obtained from a man in his sixties in good health and CMV-seronegative.

This clone was detected only a few times. This chain connects TRBV5-4 to TRBJ2-7, with D perhaps matching TRBD2 (6 bases). The germline V gene has CDR1 SGHNT and CDR2 YYREEE (reference sequence). The CDR3 spans 13 residues. The ends were cut back, 4 bases at V and 6 bases at J, with 14 bases in the middle. Here the CDR3 reads CASSPHTSREQYF. The CDR3, as DNA: TGTGCCAGCAGCCCTCACACTAGCCGCGAGCAGTACTTC.

The chain combines TRBV5-1 with TRBJ2-2; maybe TRBD2 (5 bases). CDR1 and CDR2 from the germline V gene are SGHRS and YFSETQ. Between the trimmed V and J ends, which lost 5 bases and 0 bases, there was a span of 11 bases. The CDR3 spans 15 residues. For the CDR3, the DNA is TGCGCCAGCAGGGCCGGGAACGCGAACACCGGGGAGCTGTTTTTT. It is translated as CASRAGNANTGELFF.

CDR3 protein: CASSPGQGIEKLFF. CDR3 nucleotide sequence: TGTGCCAGCAGCCCGGGACAGGGGATTGAAAAACTGTTTTTT. The chain employs TRBV9 and TRBJ1-4; TRBD1 matches at 10 bases. This CDR3 comprises 14 residues. The V gene's germline CDR1 is SGDLS and CDR2 YYNGEE. V trimming: 4 bases; J trimming: 7 bases; junction bases outside the gene matches: 4.

The rearrangement links TRBV5-1 to TRBJ2-3; TRBD2 matches 12 bases. Looked up from germline, CDR1 is SGHRS and CDR2 is YFSETQ. There are 19 residues in the CDR3. After removal of 1 base from V and 1 base from J, the junction contained 10 bases not matched to a gene. The CDR3: CASSLRLAGGRWGTDTQYF. As DNA, the CDR3 is TGCGCCAGCAGCTTGAGGCTAGCGGGGGGGCGATGGGGCACAGATACGCAGTATTTT.

J is TRBJ1-5 and V is TRBV28; weak D call: TRBD1 (5 bases). The germline V gene encodes CDR1 MDHEN and CDR2 SYDVKM. V was shortened by 0 bases and J by 7 bases, with 10 bases between the two germline ends. This CDR3 spans 14 amino acids. The CDR3 DNA is TGTGCCAGCAGTTTATGGGAGGGGAACCAGCCCCAGCATTTT. This encodes CASSLWEGNQPQHF.

This chain links TRBV10-1 with TRBJ1-4; no clear D. From germline, CDR1 is WNHNN and CDR2 SYGVQD (reference sequence). This CDR3 is built from 13 residues. The V gene lost 7 bases and the J gene lost 3 bases, with 9 bases spanning the gap. The CDR3: CASMGGANEKLFF. The CDR3 coding sequence is TGCGCCAGCATGGGTGGAGCTAATGAAAAACTGTTTTTT.

Relative to its sample, this clone is medium-sized (0.01 to 0.1%). DNA for the CDR3: TGCGCCAGCAGCGGGAGTGCTGTCCGGCTCGAGTATTTT. Amino acids: CASSGSAVRLEYF. The V call is TRBV10-1, the J call TRBJ2-3, with a possible D match to TRBD2 (6 bases). This CDR3 is 13 amino acids long. CDR1 and CDR2 from the germline V gene are WNHNN and SYGVQD (reference sequence). Deletions cut 6 bases from V and 13 bases from J, with 20 bases between.

The rearrangement uses TRBV7-3 and TRBJ2-1, with 7 positions matching TRBD1. V lost 0 bases and J lost 12; bases outside the gene matches: 8. CDR1 SGHTA and CDR2 FQGTGA come from the germline V gene. The CDR3 is made up of 14 amino acids. The CDR3 nucleotides read TGTGCCAGCAGCTTAACGGGGCAGGGGGAATCGCAGTTCTTC. Protein: CASSLTGQGESQFF.

The rearrangement links TRBV10-3 to TRBJ2-5, with TRBD1 matching over 7 bases. TRBJ2-7 matches the DNA end more closely, so the J call is doubtful. The V gene's germline CDR1 is ENHRY and CDR2 SYGVKD. This CDR3 has 19 amino acids. The DNA for the CDR3 is TGTGCCATCAGTGAGTCTGCGGATCCGACAGGGAGAAACTCCTACGAGCAGTACTTC. Protein: CAISESADPTGRNSYEQYF.

This chain uses TRBV30 with TRBJ2-7, with D possibly matching TRBD2 (5 bases). The CDR3 is made up of 12 amino acids. CDR1 is GTSNPN, CDR2 SVGIG, per germline (reference sequence). Deletions cut 7 bases from V and 2 bases from J, with 12 bases between. The CDR3, as DNA: TGTGCCTTTTGGAGGCCCCCCTACGAGCAGTACTTC. It yields the protein CAFWRPPYEQYF. The full variable domain, rest sourced from reference TRBV30 and TRBJ2-7, is SQTIHQWPATLVQPVGSPLSLECTVEGTSNPNLYWYRQAAGRGLQLLFYSVGIGQISSEVPQNLSASRPQDRQFILSSKKLLLSDSGFYLCAFWRPPYEQYFGPGTRLTVT.

This chain links TRBV25-1 with TRBJ2-7, with D perhaps matching TRBD1 (6 bases). The V gene lost 0 bases and the J gene lost 0 bases, with 15 bases spanning the gap. Germline values: CDR1 MGHDK, CDR2 SYGVNS. The CDR3 runs 17 residues. In DNA, the CDR3 is TGTGCCAGCAGTGAATACAAAGGACAGTGGAGCTCCTACGAGCAGTACTTC. Translation: CASSEYKGQWSSYEQYF.

The chain joins TRBV6-1 to TRBJ1-2, with a tentative D call TRBD1 (5 bases). The V and J ends lost 5 bases and 7 bases respectively, with 11 bases between them. This CDR3 has 12 residues. The V gene's germline CDR1 is MNHNS and CDR2 SASEGT. DNA of the CDR3: TGTGCCAGCAGTACGGCCGGGGGTGGCTACACCTTC. Amino acids: CASSTAGGGYTF.

The chain employs TRBV28 and TRBJ2-2, with TRBD2 identical over 13 bases. The CDR3 consists of 17 residues. Per the germline V gene, CDR1 is MDHEN and CDR2 is SYDVKM. The V gene end was trimmed by 5 bases and the J gene end by 4 bases; junction bases not matched to a gene: 7. The CDR3 loop reads CASSTTSGGAITGELFF. The CDR3 DNA reads TGTGCCAGCAGTACCACTAGCGGGGGGGCCATCACCGGGGAGCTGTTTTTT.

V and J are TRBV5-4 and TRBJ1-5; D unclear. Germline V gives CDR1 SGHNT, CDR2 YYREEE (reference sequence). This CDR3 contains 12 residues. The V and J ends lost 3 bases and 6 bases respectively, with 7 bases between them. Here the CDR3 reads CASSSEGQPQHF. In DNA form, the CDR3 reads TGTGCCAGCAGCTCGGAGGGTCAGCCCCAGCATTTT.

This chain connects TRBV6-5 to TRBJ2-7; D is unresolved. V lost 4 bases and J lost 0, with 10 bases in between. CDR3 size: 14 residues. Germline V gene sequence: CDR1 MNHEY, CDR2 SVGAGI. As DNA, the CDR3 is TGTGCCAGCAGTTTAAGGAGATTCTCCTACGAGCAGTACTTC. Protein sequence: CASSLRRFSYEQYF.